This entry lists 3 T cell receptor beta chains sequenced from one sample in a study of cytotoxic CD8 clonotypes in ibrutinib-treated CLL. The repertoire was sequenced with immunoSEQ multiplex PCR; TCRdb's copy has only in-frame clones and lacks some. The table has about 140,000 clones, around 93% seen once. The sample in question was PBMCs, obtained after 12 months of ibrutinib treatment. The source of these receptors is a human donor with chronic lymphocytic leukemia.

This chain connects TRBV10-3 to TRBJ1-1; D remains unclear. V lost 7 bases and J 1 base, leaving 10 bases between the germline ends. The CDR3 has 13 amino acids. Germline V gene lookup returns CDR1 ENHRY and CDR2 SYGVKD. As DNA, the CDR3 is TGTGCCATCACCGTCGACGGGAACACTGAAGCTTTCTTT. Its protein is CAITVDGNTEAFF.

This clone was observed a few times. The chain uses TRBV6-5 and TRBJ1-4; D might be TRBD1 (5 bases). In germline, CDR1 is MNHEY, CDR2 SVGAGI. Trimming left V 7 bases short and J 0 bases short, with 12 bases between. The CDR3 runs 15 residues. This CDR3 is CASKGTAATNEKLFF. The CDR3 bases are TGTGCCAGCAAAGGGACCGCTGCAACTAATGAAAAACTGTTTTTT.

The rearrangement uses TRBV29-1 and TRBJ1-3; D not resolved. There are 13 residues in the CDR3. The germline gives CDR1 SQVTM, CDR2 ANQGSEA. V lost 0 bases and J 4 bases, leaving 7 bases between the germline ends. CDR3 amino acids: CSVEDPNGNTIYF. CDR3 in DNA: TGCAGCGTTGAAGATCCTAACGGAAACACCATATATTTT.